Listed below are T cell receptor beta chains from one sample, sequenced in a study of blood T cell repertoires in COVID-19. The repertoire was sequenced with immunoSEQ multiplex PCR; TCRdb's copy has only in-frame clones and lacks some. Among hundreds of thousands of clones listed, 75% to 90% were seen once. Source material: PBMCs or T cells enriched from blood (not recorded which). These receptor sequences come from a man aged 30 to 39 who had recovered from COVID-19. Each CDR3 is given with its conserved first and last residue. D genes are given only for firm matches. Expanded clones are given a class, and other clones once, few, many or no size at all.

abundance: NA
v_gene: TRBV5-1
d_gene: NA
j_gene: TRBJ2-3
CDR3aa: CASSLDVGGRTDTQYF
CDR3nt: TGCGCCAGCAGCCTAGACGTCGGGGGGCGGACAGATACGCAGTATTTT

abundance: NA
v_gene: TRBV10-3
d_gene: TRBD2
j_gene: TRBJ2-7
CDR3aa: CAISGSSGRASSYEQYF
CDR3nt: TGTGCCATCAGTGGATCTAGCGGGAGGGCTAGCTCCTACGAGCAGTACTTC

abundance: once
v_gene: TRBV10-1
d_gene: NA
j_gene: TRBJ2-3
CDR3aa: CASSEWQESTDTQYF
CDR3nt: TGCGCCAGCAGTGAGTGGCAGGAAAGCACAGATACGCAGTATTTT

abundance: once
v_gene: TRBV19
d_gene: TRBD1
j_gene: TRBJ2-7
CDR3aa: CASSHTGGKAYEQYF
CDR3nt: TGTGCCAGTAGCCATACAGGGGGCAAAGCCTACGAGCAGTACTTC

abundance: NA
v_gene: TRBV27
d_gene: NA
j_gene: TRBJ1-5
CDR3aa: CATRRGNQPQHF
CDR3nt: TGTGCCACCCGGAGGGGTAATCAGCCCCAGCATTTT

abundance: NA
v_gene: TRBV5-1
d_gene: TRBD1
j_gene: TRBJ1-1
CDR3aa: CASSLGGTVAEAFF
CDR3nt: TGCGCCAGCAGCTTGGGGGGGACAGTGGCTGAAGCTTTCTTT

abundance: NA
v_gene: TRBV14
d_gene: NA
j_gene: TRBJ1-1
CDR3aa: CASSVVPRSGTEAFF
CDR3nt: TGTGCCAGCAGTGTGGTTCCCAGGAGCGGCACTGAAGCTTTCTTT

abundance: NA
v_gene: TRBV19
d_gene: TRBD1
j_gene: TRBJ1-5
CDR3aa: CASLPGTGGNQPQHF
CDR3nt: TGTGCCAGTTTACCCGGGACAGGGGGCAATCAGCCCCAGCATTTT

abundance: NA
v_gene: TRBV7-9
d_gene: TRBD2
j_gene: TRBJ2-1
CDR3aa: CASSASGTSDEQFF
CDR3nt: TGTGCCAGCAGCGCTTCCGGGACTAGCGATGAGCAGTTCTTC

abundance: once
v_gene: TRBV28
d_gene: NA
j_gene: TRBJ1-6
CDR3aa: CASSRLLAPGEVSPLHF
CDR3nt: TGTGCCAGCAGTAGACTCCTAGCTCCGGGGGAGGTTTCACCCCTCCACTTT

abundance: NA
v_gene: TRBV3-1/TRBV3-2
d_gene: TRBD2
j_gene: TRBJ2-3
CDR3aa: CASSQSPLAGSDTQYF
CDR3nt: TGTGCCAGCAGCCAGTCCCCCCTAGCGGGGTCCGATACGCAGTATTTT

abundance: NA
v_gene: TRBV30
d_gene: NA
j_gene: TRBJ2-3
CDR3aa: CAWSLPGASFTDTQYF
CDR3nt: TGTGCCTGGAGTTTACCTGGGGCTAGTTTCACAGATACGCAGTATTTT

abundance: NA
v_gene: TRBV28
d_gene: NA
j_gene: TRBJ1-2
CDR3aa: CASSLIGRGDNYGYTF
CDR3nt: TGTGCCAGCAGTTTAATTGGCCGAGGCGATAACTATGGCTACACCTTC

abundance: NA
v_gene: TRBV6-5
d_gene: TRBD1
j_gene: TRBJ1-1
CDR3aa: CASRYGTGDSTEAFF
CDR3nt: TGTGCCAGCAGATACGGAACAGGGGACAGCACTGAAGCTTTCTTT

abundance: NA
v_gene: TRBV28
d_gene: NA
j_gene: TRBJ1-4
CDR3aa: CASSPGGANEKLFF
CDR3nt: TGTGCCAGCAGTCCGGGGGGGGCTAATGAAAAACTGTTTTTT

abundance: NA
v_gene: TRBV28
d_gene: NA
j_gene: TRBJ2-5
CDR3aa: CASSFGGRETQYF
CDR3nt: TGTGCCAGCAGTTTTGGGGGCCGGGAGACCCAGTACTTC

abundance: NA
v_gene: TRBV6-5
d_gene: TRBD1
j_gene: TRBJ1-2
CDR3aa: CASSYSTGTGYGYTF
CDR3nt: TGTGCCAGCAGTTACTCGACCGGGACAGGCTATGGCTACACCTTC

abundance: NA
v_gene: TRBV19
d_gene: TRBD2
j_gene: TRBJ2-2
CDR3aa: CASSRTSGSYGELFF
CDR3nt: TGTGCCAGTAGTCGGACTAGCGGGAGTTACGGGGAGCTGTTTTTT

abundance: few
v_gene: TRBV29-1
d_gene: TRBD2
j_gene: TRBJ2-1
CDR3aa: CSVGASRGGRNEQFF
CDR3nt: TGCAGCGTTGGCGCTAGTCGGGGAGGGCGGAATGAGCAGTTCTTC

abundance: NA
v_gene: TRBV3-1/TRBV3-2
d_gene: TRBD2
j_gene: TRBJ2-5
CDR3aa: CASSKTQGREETQYF
CDR3nt: TGTGCCAGCAGTAAGACTCAAGGGAGGGAAGAGACCCAGTACTTC

abundance: NA
v_gene: TRBV2
d_gene: TRBD2
j_gene: TRBJ2-7
CDR3aa: CASRGGESGSSYEQYF
CDR3nt: TGTGCCAGCAGGGGAGGGGAGAGCGGGAGTTCCTACGAGCAGTACTTC

abundance: NA
v_gene: TRBV7-9
d_gene: TRBD1
j_gene: TRBJ1-4
CDR3aa: CASSASQGVYEKLFF
CDR3nt: TGTGCCAGCAGCGCCTCTCAGGGGGTTTATGAAAAACTGTTTTTT

abundance: NA
v_gene: TRBV6-5
d_gene: NA
j_gene: TRBJ1-1
CDR3aa: CAIRWNTEAFF
CDR3nt: TGTGCCATCCGTTGGAACACTGAAGCTTTCTTT

abundance: NA
v_gene: TRBV7-2
d_gene: TRBD1
j_gene: TRBJ1-2
CDR3aa: CASGQAGGYTF
CDR3nt: TGTGCCAGCGGACAGGCAGGTGGCTACACCTTC

abundance: once
v_gene: TRBV18
d_gene: TRBD2
j_gene: TRBJ2-5
CDR3aa: CASSKRQLKREGGETQYF
CDR3nt: TGTGCCAGCTCGAAAAGGCAATTGAAGCGGGAGGGCGGAGAGACCCAGTACTTC

abundance: NA
v_gene: TRBV27
d_gene: NA
j_gene: TRBJ2-5
CDR3aa: CASSQGYGETQYF
CDR3nt: TGTGCCAGCTCTCAGGGTTACGGTGAGACCCAGTACTTC